A selection of T cell receptor beta chains follows, all from one sample in a study of blood T cell repertoires in COVID-19. The repertoire was sequenced with immunoSEQ multiplex PCR; TCRdb's copy has only in-frame clones and lacks some. Of about 160,000 clones listed, about four fifths are singletons. The source material was peripheral blood. The source of these receptors is a woman at least 80 years old with active or convalescent COVID-19. The CDR3 runs from the conserved cysteine through the conserved F or W. D genes are given only for firm matches. Rows may omit the clone size; those that give it use once, few, many or a size class.

len	abundance	v_gene	d_gene	j_gene	CDR3aa	CDR3nt
15	-	TRBV28	TRBD1	TRBJ1-5	CASSSTGGIHQPQHF	TGTGCCAGCAGTTCCACAGGGGGTATCCATCAGCCCCAGCATTTT
15	-	TRBV2	TRBD1	TRBJ2-1	CASSGGGTSRNEQFF	TGTGCCAGCAGTGGAGGGGGCACCTCAAGGAATGAGCAGTTCTTC
14	-	TRBV7-3	-	TRBJ1-2	CASSSEGHLYGYTF	TGTGCCAGCAGCTCCGAGGGCCACCTCTATGGCTACACCTTC
15	-	TRBV9	TRBD2	TRBJ2-7	CASSVLAGDNYEQYF	TGTGCCAGCAGCGTCCTAGCGGGAGATAATTACGAGCAGTACTTC
16	-	TRBV5-1	-	TRBJ2-1	CASSLKPGGGYNEQFF	TGCGCCAGCAGCTTGAAACCCGGAGGTGGATACAATGAGCAGTTCTTC
13	-	TRBV5-6	-	TRBJ1-2	CASSPIRAYGYTF	TGTGCCAGCAGCCCGATCAGGGCCTATGGCTACACCTTC
17	once	TRBV5-1	-	TRBJ2-1	CASSFQGVFGSYNEQFF	TGCGCCAGCAGCTTCCAAGGGGTTTTTGGCTCCTACAATGAGCAGTTCTTC
16	-	TRBV28	TRBD2	TRBJ2-1	CASSSLAGKAYNEQFF	TGTGCCAGCAGTTCTTTAGCGGGAAAAGCCTACAATGAGCAGTTCTTC
14	few	TRBV12-5	-	TRBJ2-1	CASGLRDSSDEQFF	TGTGCTAGTGGTTTGCGGGATTCCTCCGATGAGCAGTTCTTC
14	-	TRBV6-5	TRBD1	TRBJ1-1	CASSPLQGADEAFF	TGTGCCAGCAGTCCCCTACAGGGGGCGGATGAAGCTTTCTTT
13	-	TRBV24-1	TRBD2	TRBJ2-1	CATGTSSYNEQFF	TGTGCCACCGGGACTAGCTCCTACAATGAGCAGTTCTTC
15	-	TRBV3-1/TRBV3-2	TRBD2	TRBJ2-7	CASSQVTGRAGEQYF	TGTGCCAGCAGCCAAGTAACCGGGAGGGCGGGCGAGCAGTACTTC
18	few	TRBV19	-	TRBJ2-2	CASSITGRAVLRAGELFF	-
15	-	TRBV6-1	-	TRBJ2-1	CASSEVGGNYNEQFF	TGTGCCAGCAGTGAGGTCGGGGGAAACTACAATGAGCAGTTCTTC
16	-	TRBV5-1	-	TRBJ2-7	CASSPGVQGGRYEQYF	TGCGCCAGCAGCCCGGGCGTTCAGGGGGGTCGCTACGAGCAGTACTTC
13	once	TRBV29-1	TRBD1	TRBJ2-1	CSADRDSPNEQFF	TGCAGCGCCGACAGGGATTCACCCAATGAGCAGTTCTTC
11	-	TRBV25-1	-	TRBJ2-1	CASSGGYEQFF	TGTGCCAGCAGTGGAGGGTATGAGCAGTTCTTC
17	-	TRBV7-9	TRBD1	TRBJ2-3	CASDRLEGDRSTDTQYF	TGTGCCAGCGATCGTTTAGAAGGGGACAGGAGCACAGATACGCAGTATTTT
14	many	TRBV5-5	-	TRBJ2-3	CASSLLSELDTQYF	TGTGCCAGCAGCTTGCTGTCAGAATTAGATACGCAGTATTTT